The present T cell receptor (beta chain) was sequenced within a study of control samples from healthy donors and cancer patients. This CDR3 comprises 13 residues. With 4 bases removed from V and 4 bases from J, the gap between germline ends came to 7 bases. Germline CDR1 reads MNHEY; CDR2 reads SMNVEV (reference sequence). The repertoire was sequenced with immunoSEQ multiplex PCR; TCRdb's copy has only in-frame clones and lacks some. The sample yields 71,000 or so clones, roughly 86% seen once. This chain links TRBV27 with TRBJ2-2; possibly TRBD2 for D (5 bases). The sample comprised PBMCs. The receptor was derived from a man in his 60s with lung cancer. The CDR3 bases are TGTGCCAGCAGTTCCCGGGGCACCGGGGAGCTGTTTTTT. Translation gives CASSSRGTGELFF.